The T cell receptor beta chain described here comes from a study of beta chain features in type 1 diabetes. Overall study findings and caveats: Shorter templates might be favored by PCR, and equally so in patients and in controls. Among all four CD4+ subsets, Type 1 diabetes patients had TCRB CDR3s that were moderately but significantly shorter.

Every isolated RNA sample was fully reverse transcribed, so sequencing captured expressed TCRB transcripts. TCRdb keeps only in-frame clones here, not all; method: immunoSEQ multiplex PCR. Of 120,000 to 150,000 clones listed, around an eighth are singletons. V gave up 2 bases and J gave up 8 bases, with 12 bases separating them. Germline V CDR1 and CDR2: MNHEY, SMNVEV (reference sequence). The CDR3 length is 13 residues. Worth noting for this clone: The antigen is unknown.

This chain connects TRBV27 to TRBJ1-2; D possibly corresponds to TRBD1 (5 bases). This receptor was taken from a man aged 18 to 29 with type 1 diabetes. The sequencing input was central memory CD4+ T cells from blood. The CDR3 nucleotides read TGTGCCAGCAGTTTAAGGACAAATGGGGGCTACACCTTC. This gives the protein CASSLRTNGGYTF.